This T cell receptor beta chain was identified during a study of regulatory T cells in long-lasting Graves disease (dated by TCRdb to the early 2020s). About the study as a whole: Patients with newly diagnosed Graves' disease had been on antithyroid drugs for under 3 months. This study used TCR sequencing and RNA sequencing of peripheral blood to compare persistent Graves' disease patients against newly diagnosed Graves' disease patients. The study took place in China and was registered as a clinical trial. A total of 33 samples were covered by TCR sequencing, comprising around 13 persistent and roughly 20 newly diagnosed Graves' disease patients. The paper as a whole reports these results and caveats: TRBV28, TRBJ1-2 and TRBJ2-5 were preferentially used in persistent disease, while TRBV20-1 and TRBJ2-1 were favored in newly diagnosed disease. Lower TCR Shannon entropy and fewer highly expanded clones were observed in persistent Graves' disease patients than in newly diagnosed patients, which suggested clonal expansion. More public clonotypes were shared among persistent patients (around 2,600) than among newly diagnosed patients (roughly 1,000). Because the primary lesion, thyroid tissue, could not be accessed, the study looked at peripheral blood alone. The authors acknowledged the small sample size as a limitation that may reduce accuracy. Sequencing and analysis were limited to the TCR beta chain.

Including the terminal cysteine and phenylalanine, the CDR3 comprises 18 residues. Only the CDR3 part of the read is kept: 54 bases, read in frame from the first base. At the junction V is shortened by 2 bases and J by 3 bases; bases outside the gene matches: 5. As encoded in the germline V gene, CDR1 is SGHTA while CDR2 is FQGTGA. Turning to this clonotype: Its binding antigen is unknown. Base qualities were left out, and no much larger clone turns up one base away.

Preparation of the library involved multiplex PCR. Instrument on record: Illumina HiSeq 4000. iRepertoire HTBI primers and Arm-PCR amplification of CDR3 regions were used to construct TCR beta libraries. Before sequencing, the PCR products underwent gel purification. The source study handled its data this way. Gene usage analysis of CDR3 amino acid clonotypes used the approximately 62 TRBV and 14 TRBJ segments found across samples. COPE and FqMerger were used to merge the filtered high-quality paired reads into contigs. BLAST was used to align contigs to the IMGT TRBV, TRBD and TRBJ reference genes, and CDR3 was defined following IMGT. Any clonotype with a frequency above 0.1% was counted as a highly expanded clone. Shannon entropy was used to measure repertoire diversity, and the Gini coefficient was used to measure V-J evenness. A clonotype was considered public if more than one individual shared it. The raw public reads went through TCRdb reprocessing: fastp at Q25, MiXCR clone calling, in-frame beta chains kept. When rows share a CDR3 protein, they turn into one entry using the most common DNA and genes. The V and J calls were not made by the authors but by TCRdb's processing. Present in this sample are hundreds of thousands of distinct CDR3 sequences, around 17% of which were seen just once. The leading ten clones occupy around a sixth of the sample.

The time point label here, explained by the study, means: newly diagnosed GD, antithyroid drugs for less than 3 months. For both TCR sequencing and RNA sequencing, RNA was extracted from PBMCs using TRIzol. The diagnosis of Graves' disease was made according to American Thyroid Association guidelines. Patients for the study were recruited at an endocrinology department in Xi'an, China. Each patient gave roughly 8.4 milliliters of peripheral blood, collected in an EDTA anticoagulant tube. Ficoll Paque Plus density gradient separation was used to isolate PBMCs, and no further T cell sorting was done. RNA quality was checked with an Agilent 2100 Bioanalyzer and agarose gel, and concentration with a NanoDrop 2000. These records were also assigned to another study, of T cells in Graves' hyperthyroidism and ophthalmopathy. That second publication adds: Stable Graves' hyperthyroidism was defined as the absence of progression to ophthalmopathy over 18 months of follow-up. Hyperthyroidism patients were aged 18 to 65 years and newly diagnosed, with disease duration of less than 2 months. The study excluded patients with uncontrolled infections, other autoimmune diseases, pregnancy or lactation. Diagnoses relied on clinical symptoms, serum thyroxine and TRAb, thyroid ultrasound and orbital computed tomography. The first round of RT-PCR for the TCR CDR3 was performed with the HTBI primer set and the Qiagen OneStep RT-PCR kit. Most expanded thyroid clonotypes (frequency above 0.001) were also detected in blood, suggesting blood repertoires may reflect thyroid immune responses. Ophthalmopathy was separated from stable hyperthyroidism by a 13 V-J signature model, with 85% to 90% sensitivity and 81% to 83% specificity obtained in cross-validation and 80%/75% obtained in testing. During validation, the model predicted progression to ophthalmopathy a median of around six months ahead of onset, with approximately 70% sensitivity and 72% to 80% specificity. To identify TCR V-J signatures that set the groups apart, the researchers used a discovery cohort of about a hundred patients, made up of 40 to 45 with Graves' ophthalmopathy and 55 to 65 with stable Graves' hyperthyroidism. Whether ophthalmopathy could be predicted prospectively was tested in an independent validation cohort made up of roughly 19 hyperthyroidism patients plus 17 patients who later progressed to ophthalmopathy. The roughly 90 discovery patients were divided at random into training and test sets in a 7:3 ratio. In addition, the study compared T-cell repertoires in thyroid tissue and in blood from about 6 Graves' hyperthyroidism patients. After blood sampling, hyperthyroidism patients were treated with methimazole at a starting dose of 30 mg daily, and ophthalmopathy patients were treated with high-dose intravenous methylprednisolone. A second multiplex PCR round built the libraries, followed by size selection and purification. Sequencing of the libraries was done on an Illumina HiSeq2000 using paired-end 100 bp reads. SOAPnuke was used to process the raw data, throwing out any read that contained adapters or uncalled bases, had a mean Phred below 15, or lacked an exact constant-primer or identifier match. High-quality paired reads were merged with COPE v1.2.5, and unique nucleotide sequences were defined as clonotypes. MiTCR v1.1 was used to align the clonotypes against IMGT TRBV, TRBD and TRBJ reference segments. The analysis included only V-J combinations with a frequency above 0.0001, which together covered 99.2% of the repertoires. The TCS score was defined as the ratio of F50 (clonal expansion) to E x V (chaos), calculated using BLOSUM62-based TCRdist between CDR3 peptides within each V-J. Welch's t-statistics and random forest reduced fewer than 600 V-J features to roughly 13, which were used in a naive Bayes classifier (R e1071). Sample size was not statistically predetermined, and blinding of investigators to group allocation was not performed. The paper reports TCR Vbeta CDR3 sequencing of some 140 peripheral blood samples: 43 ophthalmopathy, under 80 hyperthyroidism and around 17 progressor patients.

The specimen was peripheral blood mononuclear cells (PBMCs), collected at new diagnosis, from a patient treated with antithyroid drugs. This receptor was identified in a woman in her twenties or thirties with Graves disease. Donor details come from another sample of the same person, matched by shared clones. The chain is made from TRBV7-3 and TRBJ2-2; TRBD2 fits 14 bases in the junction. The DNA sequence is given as TGTGCCAGCAGCTTAGGCGGACTAGCGGGAGGATACACCGGGGAGCTGTTTTTT. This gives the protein CASSLGGLAGGYTGELFF.